This paragraph reports one TCR beta chain. Given a much more abundant clone one base away, this may be a read error. Each CDR3 protein is one row after TCRdb ran MiXCR on the 5' RACE reads. Here the sample spans over 75,000 distinct CDR3 sequences, about 13% being singletons. This record comes from a study of early T cells in non-severe SARS-CoV-2 infection. Trimming shortened V by 6 bases and J by 2 bases, and 7 bases separated the two germline ends. This CDR3 has 12 residues. This clonotype originated in an adult who was a healthcare worker with PCR-confirmed SARS-CoV-2 infection or an uninfected control (not recorded which). The genes are TRBV12-3 or TRBV12-4 and TRBJ2-5; TRBD2 might be the D (5 bases). The sample consisted of whole blood. CDR3 sequence (DNA): TGTGCCAGCAGCCGGGAACAAGAGACCCAGTACTTC. Protein product: CASSREQETQYF.